Ten or more counts support the clone carrying this TCR beta chain. The antigen is unknown. Germline lookup yields CDR1 SGHRS and CDR2 YFSETQ. The junction had 2 bases not matched to a gene; V was cut back by 5 bases and J by 2 bases. CDR3 length: 13 residues. Unique molecular identifiers were incorporated when the TCRbeta library was constructed. Using its own MiXCR run on the PCR reads, TCRdb lists one record per CDR3 protein. Here the sample spans about 78,000 distinct CDR3 sequences, 13% to 15% being singletons. These data belong to a study of T-cell reconstitution after alpha-beta-depleted transplantation in children. General observations from the study: Newly made T cells mostly supplied T-cell counts and diversity one year after transplant.

The sequence was obtained from a male patient aged 2-15 years who had a stem cell transplant for acute lymphoblastic leukemia, so the T cells may come from the graft donor. The source was PBMCs, mostly from graft donor cells, collected 180 days after TCRalphabeta/CD19-depleted stem cell transplant. The J gene is TRBJ2-5, the V gene TRBV5-1, with TRBD1 matching over 8 bases. The CDR3 DNA reads TGCGCCAGCAGGACAGGGGCGCAAGAGACCCAGTACTTC. This encodes CASRTGAQETQYF.